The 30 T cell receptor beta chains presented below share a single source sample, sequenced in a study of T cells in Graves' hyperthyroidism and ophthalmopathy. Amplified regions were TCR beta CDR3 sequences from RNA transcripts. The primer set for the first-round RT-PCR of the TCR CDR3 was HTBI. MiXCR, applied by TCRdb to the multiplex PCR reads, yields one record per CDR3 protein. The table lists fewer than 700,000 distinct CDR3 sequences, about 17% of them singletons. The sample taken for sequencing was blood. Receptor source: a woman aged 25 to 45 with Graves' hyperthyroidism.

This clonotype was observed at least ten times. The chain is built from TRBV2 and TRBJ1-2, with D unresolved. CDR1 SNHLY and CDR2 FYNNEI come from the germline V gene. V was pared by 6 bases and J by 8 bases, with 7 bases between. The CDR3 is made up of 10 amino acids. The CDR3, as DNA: TGTGCCAGCAGCGACACAGGCTACACCTTC. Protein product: CASSDTGYTF.

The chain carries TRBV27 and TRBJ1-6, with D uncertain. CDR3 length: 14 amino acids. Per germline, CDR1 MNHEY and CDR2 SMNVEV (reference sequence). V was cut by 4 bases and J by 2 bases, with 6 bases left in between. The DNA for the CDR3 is TGTGCCAGCAGTTGGTTTACCTATAATTCACCCCTCCACTTT. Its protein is CASSWFTYNSPLHF.

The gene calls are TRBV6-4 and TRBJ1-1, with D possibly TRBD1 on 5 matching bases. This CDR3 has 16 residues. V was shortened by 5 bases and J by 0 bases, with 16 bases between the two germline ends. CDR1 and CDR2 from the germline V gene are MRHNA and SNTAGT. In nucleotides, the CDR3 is TGTGCCAGCAGTCCTTATGGAGAAGGGGTGAACACTGAAGCTTTCTTT. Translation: CASSPYGEGVNTEAFF.

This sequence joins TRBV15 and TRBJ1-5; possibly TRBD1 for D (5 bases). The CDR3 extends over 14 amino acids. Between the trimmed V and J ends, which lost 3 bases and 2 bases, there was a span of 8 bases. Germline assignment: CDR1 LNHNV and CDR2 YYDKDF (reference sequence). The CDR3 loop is CATSSRDRNQPQHF. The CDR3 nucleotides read TGTGCCACCAGCAGCCGGGACCGCAATCAGCCCCAGCATTTT.

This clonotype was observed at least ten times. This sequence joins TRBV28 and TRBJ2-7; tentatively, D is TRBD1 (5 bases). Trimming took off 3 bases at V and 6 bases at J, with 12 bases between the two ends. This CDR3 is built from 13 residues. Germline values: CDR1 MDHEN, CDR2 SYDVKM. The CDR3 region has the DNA TGTGCCAGCAGTTTCCCCACAGGATTCGAGCAGTACTTC. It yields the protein CASSFPTGFEQYF.

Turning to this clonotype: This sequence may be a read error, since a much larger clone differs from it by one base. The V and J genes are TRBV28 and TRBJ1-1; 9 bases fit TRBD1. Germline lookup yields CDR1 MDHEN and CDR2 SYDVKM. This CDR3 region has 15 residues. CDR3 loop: CASSLGTGPNTETFF. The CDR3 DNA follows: TGTGCCAGCAGTTTGGGGACAGGGCCAAACACTGAAACTTTCTTT.

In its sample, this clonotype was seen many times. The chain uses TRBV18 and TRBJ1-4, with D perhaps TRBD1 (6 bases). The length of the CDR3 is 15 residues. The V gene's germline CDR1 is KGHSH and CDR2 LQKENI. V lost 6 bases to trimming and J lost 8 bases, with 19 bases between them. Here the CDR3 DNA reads TGTGCCAGCTCCATTTACACCGGGACACCCGAAAAACTGTTTTTT. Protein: CASSIYTGTPEKLFF. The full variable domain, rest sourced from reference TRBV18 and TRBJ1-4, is NAGVMQNPRHLVRRRGQEARLRCSPMKGHSHVYWYRQLPEEGLKFMVYLQKENIIDESGMPKERFSAEFPKEGPSILRIQQVVRGDSAAYFCASSIYTGTPEKLFFGSGTQLSVL.

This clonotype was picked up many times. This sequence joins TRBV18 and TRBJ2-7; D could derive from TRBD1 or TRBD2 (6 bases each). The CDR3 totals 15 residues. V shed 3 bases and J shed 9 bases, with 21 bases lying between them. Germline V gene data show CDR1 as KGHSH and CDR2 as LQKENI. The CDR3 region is CASSPSGTREGGQYF. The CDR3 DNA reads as TGTGCCAGCTCACCCTCCGGGACGCGGGAAGGGGGGCAGTACTTC.

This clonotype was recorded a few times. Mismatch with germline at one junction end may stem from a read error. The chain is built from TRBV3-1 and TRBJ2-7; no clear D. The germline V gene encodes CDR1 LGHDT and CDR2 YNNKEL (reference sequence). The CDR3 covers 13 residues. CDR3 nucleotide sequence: TGTGCCAGCAGCTTAAGACTTACCTACAAGCAGTACTTC. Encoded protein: CASSLRLTYKQYF.

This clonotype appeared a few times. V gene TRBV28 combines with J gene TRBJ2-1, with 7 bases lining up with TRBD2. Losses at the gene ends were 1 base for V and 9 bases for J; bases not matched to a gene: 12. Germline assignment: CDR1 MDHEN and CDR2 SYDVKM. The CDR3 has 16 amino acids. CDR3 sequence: CASSLSAGESPVEQFF. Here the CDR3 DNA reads TGTGCCAGCAGTTTATCGGCGGGAGAATCCCCCGTTGAGCAGTTCTTC.

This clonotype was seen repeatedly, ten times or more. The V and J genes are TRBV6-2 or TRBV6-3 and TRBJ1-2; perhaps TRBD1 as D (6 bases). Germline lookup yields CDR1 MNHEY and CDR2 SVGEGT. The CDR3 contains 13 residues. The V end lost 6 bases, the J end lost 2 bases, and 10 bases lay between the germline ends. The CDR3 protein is CASRRGQNYGYTF. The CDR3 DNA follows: TGTGCCAGCAGACGGGGGCAGAACTATGGCTACACCTTC.

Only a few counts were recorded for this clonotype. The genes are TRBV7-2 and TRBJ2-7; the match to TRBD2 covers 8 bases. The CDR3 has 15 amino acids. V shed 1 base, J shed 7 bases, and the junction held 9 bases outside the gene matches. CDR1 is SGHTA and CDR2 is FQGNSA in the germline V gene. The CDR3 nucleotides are TGTGCCAGCAGCTTAGAACTAGCGGCAGTCGGGGAGCAGTACTTC. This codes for CASSLELAAVGEQYF.

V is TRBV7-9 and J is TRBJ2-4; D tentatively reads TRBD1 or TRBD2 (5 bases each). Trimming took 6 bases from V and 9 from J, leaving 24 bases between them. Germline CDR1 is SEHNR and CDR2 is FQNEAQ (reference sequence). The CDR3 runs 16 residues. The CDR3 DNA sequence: TGTGCCAGCAGTCCCAGAGAGGGGAGAGCGGTAAGCATTCAGTACTTC. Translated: CASSPREGRAVSIQYF.

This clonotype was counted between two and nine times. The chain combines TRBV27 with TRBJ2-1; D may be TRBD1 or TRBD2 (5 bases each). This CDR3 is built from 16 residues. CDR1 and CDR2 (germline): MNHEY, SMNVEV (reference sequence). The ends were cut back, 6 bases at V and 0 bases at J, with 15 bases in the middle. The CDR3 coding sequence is TGTGCCAGCAGGGCCGGGGCAGTTAGCTCCTACAATGAGCAGTTCTTC. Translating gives CASRAGAVSSYNEQFF.

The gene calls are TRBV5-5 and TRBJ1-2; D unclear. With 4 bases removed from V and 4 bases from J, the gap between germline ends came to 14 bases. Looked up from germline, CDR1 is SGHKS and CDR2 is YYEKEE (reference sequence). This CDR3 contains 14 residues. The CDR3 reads CASSRFGEAYGYTF. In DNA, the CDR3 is TGTGCCAGCAGCCGATTCGGGGAGGCCTATGGCTACACCTTC. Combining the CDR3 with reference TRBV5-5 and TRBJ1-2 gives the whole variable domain DAGVTQSPTHLIKTRGQQVTLRCSPISGHKSVSWYQQVLGQGPQFIFQYYEKEERGRGNFPDRFSARQFPNYSSELNVNALLLGDSALYLCASSRFGEAYGYTFGSGTRLTVV.

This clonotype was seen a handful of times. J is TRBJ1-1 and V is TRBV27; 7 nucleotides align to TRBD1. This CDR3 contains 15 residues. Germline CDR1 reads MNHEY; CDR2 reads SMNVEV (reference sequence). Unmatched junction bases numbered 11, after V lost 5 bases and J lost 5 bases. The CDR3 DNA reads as TGTGCCAGCAGTCTAATAAGACAGGGACAGACTGAAGCTTTCTTT. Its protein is CASSLIRQGQTEAFF.

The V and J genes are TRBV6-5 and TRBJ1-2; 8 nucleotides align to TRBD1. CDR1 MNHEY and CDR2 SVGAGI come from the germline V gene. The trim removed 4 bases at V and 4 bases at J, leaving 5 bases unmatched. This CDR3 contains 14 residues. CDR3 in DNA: TGTGCCAGCAGTTTCCGGGACAGGATCTATGGCTACACCTTC. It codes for CASSFRDRIYGYTF.

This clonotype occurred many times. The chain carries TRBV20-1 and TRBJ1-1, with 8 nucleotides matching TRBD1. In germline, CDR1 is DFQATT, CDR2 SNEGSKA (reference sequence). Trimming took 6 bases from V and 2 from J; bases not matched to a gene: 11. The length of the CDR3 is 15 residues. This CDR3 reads CSAIGTGWGNTEAFF. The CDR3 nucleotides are TGCAGTGCCATAGGGACAGGCTGGGGCAACACTGAAGCTTTCTTT.

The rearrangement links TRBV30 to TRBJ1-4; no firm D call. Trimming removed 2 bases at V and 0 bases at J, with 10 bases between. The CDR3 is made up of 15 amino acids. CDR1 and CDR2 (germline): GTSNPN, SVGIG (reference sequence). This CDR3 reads CAWSTEDPTNEKLFF. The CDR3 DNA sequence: TGTGCCTGGAGTACAGAGGACCCAACTAATGAAAAACTGTTTTTT.

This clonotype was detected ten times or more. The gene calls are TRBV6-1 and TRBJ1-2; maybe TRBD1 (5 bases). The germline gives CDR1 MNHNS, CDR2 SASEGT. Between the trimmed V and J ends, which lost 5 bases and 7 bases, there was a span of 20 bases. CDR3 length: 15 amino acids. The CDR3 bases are TGTGCCAGCAGTTATTCCCGCCGGGACCTCCTTGGCTACACCTTC. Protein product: CASSYSRRDLLGYTF.

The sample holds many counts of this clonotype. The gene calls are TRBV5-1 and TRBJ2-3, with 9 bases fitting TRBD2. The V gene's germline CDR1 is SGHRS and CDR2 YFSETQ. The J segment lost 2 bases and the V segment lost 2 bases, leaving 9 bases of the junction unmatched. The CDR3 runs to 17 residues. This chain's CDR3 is CASSFGASGTLTDTQYF. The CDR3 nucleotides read TGCGCCAGCAGCTTTGGAGCTAGCGGGACCCTCACAGATACGCAGTATTTT.

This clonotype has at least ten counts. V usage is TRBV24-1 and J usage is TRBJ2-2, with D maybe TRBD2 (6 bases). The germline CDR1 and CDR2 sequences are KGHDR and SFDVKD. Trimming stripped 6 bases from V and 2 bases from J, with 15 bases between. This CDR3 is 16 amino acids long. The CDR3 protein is CATSSEDYLNTGELFF. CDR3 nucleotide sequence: TGTGCCACCAGTTCCGAGGACTACCTAAACACCGGGGAGCTGTTTTTT.

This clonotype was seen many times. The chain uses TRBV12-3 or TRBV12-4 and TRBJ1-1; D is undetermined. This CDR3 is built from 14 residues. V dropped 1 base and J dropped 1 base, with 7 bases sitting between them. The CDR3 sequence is CASSLGPPNTEAFF. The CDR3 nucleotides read TGTGCCAGCAGTTTAGGTCCACCGAACACTGAAGCTTTCTTT.

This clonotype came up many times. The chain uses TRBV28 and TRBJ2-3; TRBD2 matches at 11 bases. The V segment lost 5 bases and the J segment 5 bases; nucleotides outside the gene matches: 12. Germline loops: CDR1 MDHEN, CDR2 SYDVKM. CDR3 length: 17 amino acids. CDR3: CASSTLSGRAGGDTQYF. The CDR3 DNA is TGTGCCAGCAGTACCCTTAGCGGGAGGGCCGGGGGAGATACGCAGTATTTT.

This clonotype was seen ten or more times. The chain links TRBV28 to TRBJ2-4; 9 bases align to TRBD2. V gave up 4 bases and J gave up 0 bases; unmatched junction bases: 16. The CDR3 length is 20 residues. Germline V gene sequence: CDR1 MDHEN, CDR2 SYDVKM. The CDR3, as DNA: TGTGCCAGCAGTTCTCCGGGGGAGCCTAGCGGGGTCCTAGCCAAAAACATTCAGTACTTC. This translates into CASSSPGEPSGVLAKNIQYF.

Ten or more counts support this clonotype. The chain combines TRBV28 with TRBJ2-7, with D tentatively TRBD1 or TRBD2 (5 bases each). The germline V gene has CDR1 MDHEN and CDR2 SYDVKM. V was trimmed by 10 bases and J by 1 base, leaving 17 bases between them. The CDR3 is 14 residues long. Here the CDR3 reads CATHSGTASYEQYF. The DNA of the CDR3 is TGTGCCACCCACTCCGGGACCGCATCCTACGAGCAGTACTTC. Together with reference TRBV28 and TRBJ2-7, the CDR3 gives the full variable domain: DVKVTQSSRYLVKRTGEKVFLECVQDMDHENMFWYRQDPGLGLRLIYFSYDVKMKEKGDIPEGYSVSREKKERFSLILESASTNQTSMYLCATHSGTASYEQYFGPGTRLTVT.

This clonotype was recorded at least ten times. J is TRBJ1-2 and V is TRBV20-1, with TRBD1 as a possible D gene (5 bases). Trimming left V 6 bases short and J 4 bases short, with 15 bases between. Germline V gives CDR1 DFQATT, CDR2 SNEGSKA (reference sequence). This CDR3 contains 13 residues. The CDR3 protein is CSADLGLIYGYTF. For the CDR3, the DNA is TGCAGTGCCGACCTGGGACTGATCTATGGCTACACCTTC.

The CDR3 sequence: CASSVRARIEKLFF. For the CDR3, the DNA is TGTGCCAGCAGTGTCAGGGCACGCATTGAAAAACTGTTTTTT. This chain connects TRBV28 to TRBJ1-4; D is perhaps TRBD1 (5 bases). Trimming stripped 5 bases from V and 7 bases from J, with 14 bases between. This CDR3 has 14 amino acids. Germline CDR1 reads MDHEN; CDR2 reads SYDVKM.

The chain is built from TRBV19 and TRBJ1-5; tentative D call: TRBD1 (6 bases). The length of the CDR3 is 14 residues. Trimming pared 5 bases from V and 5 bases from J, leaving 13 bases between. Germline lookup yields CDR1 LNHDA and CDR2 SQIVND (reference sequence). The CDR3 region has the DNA TGTGCCAGTAGTCTGAGTTACAGGGATCAGCCCCAGCATTTT. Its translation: CASSLSYRDQPQHF.

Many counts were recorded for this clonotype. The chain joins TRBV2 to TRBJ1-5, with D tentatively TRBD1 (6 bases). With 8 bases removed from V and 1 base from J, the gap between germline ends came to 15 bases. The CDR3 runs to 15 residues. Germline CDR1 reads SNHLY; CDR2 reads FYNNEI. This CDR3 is CASWVGGLSNQPQHF. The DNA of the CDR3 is TGTGCCAGCTGGGTTGGGGGGCTGAGCAATCAGCCCCAGCATTTT.